The 15 T cell receptor beta chains below all came from one sample that was sequenced in a study of shared clonotypes between healthy human individuals (dated by TCRdb to about 2020). Libraries were prepared through the immunoSEQ multiplex PCR assay. TCRdb retrieved this table from immuneACCESS and kept in-frame rearrangements only. Not all clones are present; in checked studies, unresolved V genes account for under half, and no reason is known for the remainder. Here the sample has roughly 1 million clones; 75% to 80% occur a single time. The ten largest clones represent approximately 0.52% of the sample. Sequencing input: memory CD4+ T cells from PBMCs. In the paper's terms, the cell subset or site label means: CD45RA-negative fraction. The receptors here all came from a man between 18 and 35 years old in good health. Some clones in this sample may be carry-over from other donors' samples.

The chain recombines TRBV28 with TRBJ1-5; D remains ambiguous. Trimming removed 6 bases from V and 2 bases from J, with 17 bases in between. The CDR3 sequence is 16 residues long. Germline CDR1 and CDR2: MDHEN and SYDVKM. CDR3: CASSLGSAAGNQPQHF. Written as DNA, the CDR3 is TGTGCCAGCAGCTTGGGGTCGGCTGCGGGCAATCAGCCCCAGCATTTT.

The chain has TRBV19 and TRBJ2-2; TRBD2 aligns across 13 bases. Germline assignment: CDR1 LNHDA and CDR2 SQIVND (reference sequence). This CDR3 region has 15 residues. With V trimmed by 5 bases and J by 7 bases, 4 bases remained unmatched. CDR3 sequence: CASSGLAGVFGELFF. CDR3 in DNA: TGTGCCAGTAGTGGACTAGCGGGAGTTTTCGGGGAGCTGTTTTTT.

J is TRBJ2-5 and V is TRBV7-2, with TRBD2 matching over 7 bases. This CDR3 comprises 14 residues. Per germline, CDR1 SGHTA and CDR2 FQGNSA. The trim removed 1 base at V and 4 bases at J, leaving 3 bases unmatched. The CDR3 loop reads CASSLGLAIETQYF. The DNA for the CDR3 is TGTGCCAGCAGCTTAGGACTAGCAATAGAGACCCAGTACTTC.

Regarding this clone: This sequence is one base from a far larger clone and is likely a read error. The V and J genes are TRBV6-1 and TRBJ2-7; TRBD2 matches 7 bases. The CDR3 loop spans 14 amino acids. CDR1 and CDR2 (germline): MNHNS, SASEGT. DNA for the CDR3: TGTGCCGGCAGTGAAACCGCGGGAGCCCACGAGCAGTACTTC. It codes for CAGSETAGAHEQYF.

The chain joins TRBV5-4 to TRBJ2-7, with D perhaps matching TRBD2 (6 bases). Germline V CDR1 and CDR2: SGHNT, YYREEE (reference sequence). The CDR3 loop spans 14 amino acids. Trimming stripped 4 bases from V and 3 bases from J, with 14 bases between. For the CDR3, the DNA is TGTGCCAGCAGCCGACGGGCGGGATACTACGAGCAGTACTTC. Translating it yields CASSRRAGYYEQYF.

This clone was detected only a few times. V usage is TRBV29-1 and J usage is TRBJ1-2; 7 bases fit TRBD1. Trimming at V came to 7 bases and at J to 8 bases, leaving 10 bases not matched to a gene. Germline CDR1 SQVTM, CDR2 ANQGSEA. This CDR3 spans 12 amino acids. The CDR3 DNA sequence: TGCAGCGCAAGACAGGGTCCCAGCGGCTACACCTTC. It translates to CSARQGPSGYTF.

This sequence joins TRBV15 and TRBJ2-1; TRBD1 might be the D (5 bases). CDR1 is LNHNV and CDR2 is YYDKDF in the germline V gene (reference sequence). The CDR3 is 16 residues long. The V and J ends lost 2 bases and 4 bases respectively, with 15 bases between them. CDR3 nucleotide sequence: TGTGCCACCAGCAGACCCAGACAGACGATTTACAATGAGCAGTTCTTC. Protein product: CATSRPRQTIYNEQFF.

This clone was seen a handful of times. The rearrangement uses TRBV19 and TRBJ1-1; D remains ambiguous. The CDR3 contains 13 residues. V lost 8 bases, J lost 8 bases, and 18 bases lay in between. The germline V gene encodes CDR1 LNHDA and CDR2 SQIVND (reference sequence). CDR3: CASEGSGRREAFF. As DNA, the CDR3 is TGTGCCAGTGAGGGCTCGGGAAGAAGAGAAGCTTTCTTT.

The chain is built from TRBV11-1 and TRBJ2-5; 12 bases fit TRBD2. After removal of 5 bases from V and 3 bases from J, the junction contained 7 bases not matched to a gene. The CDR3 consists of 16 residues. Germline CDR1 and CDR2: SGHAT and FQDESV (reference sequence). The CDR3 DNA follows: TGTGCCAGCAGCCCGCGACTAGCGGGAGAAGAAGAGACCCAGTACTTC. It yields the protein CASSPRLAGEEETQYF.

This chain connects TRBV6-5 to TRBJ2-7; TRBD1 agrees at 7 bases. CDR1 and CDR2 from the germline V gene are MNHEY and SVGAGI. The length of the CDR3 is 12 residues. Losses at the gene ends were 9 bases for V and 0 bases for J; bases not matched to a gene: 2. CDR3 in DNA: TGTGCCAGTCGGGACAGCTCCTACGAGCAGTACTTC. Translated: CASRDSSYEQYF.

The chain joins TRBV7-3 to TRBJ2-1; 8 positions agree with TRBD1. The V gene end was trimmed by 2 bases and the J gene end by 7 bases; junction bases not matched to a gene: 7. Germline V CDR1 and CDR2: SGHTA, FQGTGA. The CDR3 consists of 15 residues. The DNA of the CDR3 is TGTGCCAGCAGCTTAGGTCAGGGGGCTGGAAATGAGCAGTTCTTC. Protein sequence: CASSLGQGAGNEQFF.

The chain joins TRBV10-3 to TRBJ2-6; D is unresolved. Germline assignment: CDR1 ENHRY and CDR2 SYGVKD. V shed 9 bases and J shed 2 bases, with 11 bases lying between them. The CDR3 runs to 14 residues. CDR3 residues: CAIRSNTGANVLTF. In nucleotides, the CDR3 is TGTGCCATTAGATCAAACACTGGGGCCAACGTCCTGACTTTC.

The V and J genes are TRBV14 and TRBJ1-2; 7 bases match TRBD1. This CDR3 is 15 amino acids long. J was trimmed by 3 bases and V by 0 bases; bases with no gene match: 4. Germline CDR1 reads SGHDN; CDR2 reads FVKESK. CDR3 loop: CASSQEGTDHYGYTF. Written as DNA, the CDR3 is TGTGCCAGCAGCCAAGAGGGGACAGACCACTATGGCTACACCTTC.

The chain uses TRBV4-1 and TRBJ1-1, with D possibly being TRBD1 (6 bases). Germline V gene data show CDR1 as MGHRA and CDR2 as YSYEKL. The V end was cut by 7 bases, the J end by 4 bases, with 16 bases between. CDR3 length equals 14 residues. In DNA, the CDR3 is TGCGCCAGCACCCGAGGGGGGGCCGGCACTGAAGCTTTCTTT. It encodes CASTRGGAGTEAFF.

The V gene is TRBV5-1, the J gene TRBJ1-1, with 7 bases aligning to TRBD1. CDR1 is SGHRS, CDR2 YFSETQ, per germline. The length of the CDR3 is 15 residues. The V gene end was trimmed by 2 bases and the J gene end by 2 bases; junction bases not matched to a gene: 6. CDR3 region: CASSFRGRGNTEAFF. In nucleotides, the CDR3 is TGCGCCAGCAGCTTCAGGGGGAGAGGAAACACTGAAGCTTTCTTT.